This T cell receptor beta chain derives from a study of shared clonotypes between healthy human individuals. Study observations and caveats: Of the naive CD4 clonotypes, around 4.8% were shared across a handful of donors. The study generally estimated greater richness for naive than memory subsets.

Across several immunoSEQ plates, the genomic DNA of each subset was split evenly. Sorted-subset replicate PCR reactions were performed with around 200 ng DNA, corresponding to 30,000 to 35,000 T cell genomes. Libraries were prepared by immunoSEQ multiplex PCR; TCRdb keeps only in-frame clonotypes and omits some of them. The data show some 2.1 million clones, over 85% seen once. Turning to this clone: The antigen remains undetermined.

This clonotype was sampled from a man younger than 35 in good health. Sample: naive CD4+ T cells sorted from blood. This sample's subset: CD45RA+ positively selected.

The CDR3 DNA reads TGTGCCAGCAGCGCGACTAGCGGGAGGACCAATGAGCAGTTCTTC. As protein: CASSATSGRTNEQFF. V usage is TRBV9 and J usage is TRBJ2-1; 13 bases agree with TRBD2. The CDR3 has 15 residues. CDR1 is SGDLS, CDR2 YYNGEE, per germline. The trim removed 3 bases at V and 6 bases at J, leaving 3 bases unmatched.